This section outlines one TCR beta chain sequence together with its context. The target antigen is unknown. Profiles of TCR beta VDJ and CDR3 were generated from a genomic DNA template. MiXCR, run by TCRdb on the reads, gives a single entry per CDR3 protein. The table lists about 160,000 distinct CDR3 sequences, around 75% of them singletons. The source of the sample is a study of CD8+CD57+ T cells in acquired aplastic anemia. An expansion of CD8+CD57+ cells by flow cytometry had been shown in patients chosen for sequencing. V dropped 5 bases and J dropped 0 bases, with 14 bases sitting between them. The CDR3 has 17 residues. Germline CDR1 and CDR2: SGHTA and FQGNSA. Study-wide findings and caveats: Some 31 CD8+ CDR3 sequences were shared between patients and controls.

This TCR was recovered from a human donor with aplastic anemia. The chain combines TRBV7-2 with TRBJ1-6; TRBD1 is a possible D gene (6 bases). Source material: sorted CD4+, CD8+, or CD8+CD57+ T cells (not recorded which) from PBMCs. The CDR3 coding sequence is TGTGCCAGCAGCGCCCGCCCGGACAGCTCCTATAATTCACCCCTCCACTTT. Residues: CASSARPDSSYNSPLHF.